These 8 T cell receptor beta chains share one sample of origin, sequenced in a study of control samples from healthy donors and cancer patients. Repertoires were generated with immunoSEQ multiplex PCR, while TCRdb's copy carries only in-frame clones and drops some. This table holds about 130,000 clones, 80% to 95% found once. Specimen: blood. Receptors originate from a man younger than 35 in good health.

CDR3 bases: TGTGCCAGCAGCTTCCCAGCGGGGATTTCCTACGAGCAGTACTTC. It codes for CASSFPAGISYEQYF. The rearrangement uses TRBV5-6 and TRBJ2-7; 7 bases agree with TRBD2. The CDR3 sequence is 15 residues long. V was pared by 2 bases and J by 1 base, with 6 bases of the junction left unmatched. Germline V lookup: CDR1 SGHDT, CDR2 YYEEEE.

This sequence joins TRBV7-9 and TRBJ1-1, with 9 bases fitting TRBD1. The CDR3 loop spans 17 amino acids. Germline V gives CDR1 SEHNR, CDR2 FQNEAQ (reference sequence). The junction had 13 bases not matched to a gene; V was cut back by 4 bases and J by 4 bases. CDR3 sequence reads: CASSSRWGQGRGTEAFF. Written as DNA, the CDR3 is TGTGCCAGCAGCTCCCGTTGGGGACAGGGCAGGGGCACTGAAGCTTTCTTT.

This clone was seen just once. V gene TRBV6-5 combines with J gene TRBJ1-1; unclear D gene. The CDR3 has 14 residues. Looked up from germline, CDR1 is MNHEY and CDR2 is SVGAGI. Trimming removed 4 bases at V and 1 base at J, with 10 bases between. The chain's CDR3 is CASSWKVRNTEAFF. CDR3 nucleotides: TGTGCCAGCAGTTGGAAGGTCCGGAACACTGAAGCTTTCTTT.

The chain joins TRBV7-4 to TRBJ1-2, with D maybe TRBD1 (5 bases). CDR3 length: 14 residues. The germline CDR1 and CDR2 sequences are SGHVT and SQSDAQ. V was clipped by 5 bases and J by 12 bases, with 22 bases between them. CDR3 region: CASSTFSGQGSNTF. The CDR3 nucleotides are TGTGCCAGCAGCACCTTCTCCGGGCAGGGAAGTAACACCTTC.

This clone was observed a single time. The chain links TRBV2 to TRBJ2-2, with D possibly matching TRBD2 (6 bases). This CDR3 comprises 11 residues. CDR1 and CDR2 from the germline V gene are SNHLY and FYNNEI. Deletions cut 7 bases from V and 8 bases from J, with 8 bases between. CDR3 amino acids: CASMRGGELFF. The CDR3 DNA reads TGTGCCAGCATGCGGGGAGGGGAGCTGTTTTTT.

The chain couples TRBV6-2 or TRBV6-3 to TRBJ2-3; TRBD2 is a possible D gene (5 bases). The CDR3 is 13 amino acids. CDR1 is MNHEY, CDR2 SVGEGT, per germline. V was cut by 0 bases and J by 4 bases, with 5 bases left in between. The CDR3 loop reads CASSYSRADTQYF. The CDR3 nucleotides read TGTGCCAGCAGTTACTCGAGGGCAGATACGCAGTATTTT.

For this clone: The sample holds other DNA sequences that translate to the same CDR3. V and J are TRBV9 and TRBJ1-1, with D maybe TRBD1 (5 bases). The CDR3 is made up of 14 amino acids. V lost 0 bases to trimming and J lost 3 bases, with 9 bases between them. Germline V gene data show CDR1 as SGDLS and CDR2 as YYNGEE. CDR3 protein: CASSVAGGDTEAFF. CDR3 nucleotides: TGTGCCAGCAGCGTAGCGGGGGGGGACACTGAAGCTTTCTTT.

CDR3 protein: CASSQDPKAGGINEQFF. In DNA, the CDR3 is TGCGCCAGCAGCCAAGACCCCAAAGCGGGGGGAATTAATGAGCAGTTCTTC. This sequence joins TRBV4-1 and TRBJ2-1; 9 bases are a match to TRBD2. From germline, CDR1 is MGHRA and CDR2 YSYEKL. The CDR3 runs to 17 residues. Trimming took 0 bases from V and 7 from J; bases not matched to a gene: 10.